This entry lists 8 T cell receptor beta chains sequenced from one sample in a study of naive and memory T cell subsets. An equimolar mix of two oligonucleotides served as the beta constant-region primer for TRBC1 and TRBC2. TCRdb itself ran the UMI-ligation and nested PCR reads through MiXCR, one entry per CDR3 protein. The sample lists tens of thousands of distinct CDR3 sequences, around 13% seen once, with 0.75% to 0.95% in the top ten. The sample consisted of central memory CD4+ T cells from blood. These receptors came from a human donor in good health.

V gene TRBV29-1 combines with J gene TRBJ1-2; 7 bases map to TRBD1. V gave up 3 bases and J gave up 8 bases; unmatched junction bases: 3. Per germline, CDR1 SQVTM and CDR2 ANQGSEA. The CDR3 spans 11 residues. The CDR3 coding sequence is TGCAGCGTTGATAAGGGGGCGGGCTACACCTTC. Protein: CSVDKGAGYTF.

This clonotype appeared a few times. One base away lies a much larger clone, so this may be a sequencing read error. The CDR3 loop reads CSAVLGAWGANVLTF. The CDR3 DNA is TGCAGCGCTGTGCTAGGTGCTTGGGGGGCCAACGTCCTGACTTTC. The V call is TRBV29-1, the J call TRBJ2-6; D gene uncertain. The CDR3 has 15 residues. V lost 7 bases to trimming and J lost 4 bases, with 17 bases between them. CDR1 and CDR2 (germline): SQVTM, ANQGSEA.

CDR3 sequence reads: CANRTDLAETDEQFF. The CDR3 coding sequence is TGTGCCAACAGGACAGACCTAGCGGAGACGGATGAGCAGTTCTTC. The J gene is TRBJ2-1, the V gene TRBV27; possible D gene TRBD2, 7 bases. The germline V gene has CDR1 MNHEY and CDR2 SMNVEV (reference sequence). The CDR3 contains 15 residues. The V and J ends lost 10 bases and 8 bases respectively, with 24 bases between them.

This clonotype showed up just a few times. A read error may explain this, as a much larger clone is one base away. The chain carries TRBV10-3 and TRBJ2-3; unclear D gene. Germline V gene lookup returns CDR1 ENHRY and CDR2 SYGVKD. V lost 3 bases and J lost 4, with 14 bases in between. The CDR3 covers 15 residues. The CDR3: CAISDRMWDADTQYF. CDR3 bases: TGTGCCATCAGTGACCGGATGTGGGATGCAGATACGCAGTATTTT.

V is TRBV27 and J is TRBJ2-7; TRBD2 is a possible D gene (7 bases). Germline CDR1 and CDR2: MNHEY and SMNVEV (reference sequence). The CDR3 runs 15 residues. Trimming shortened V by 5 bases and J by 0 bases, and 14 bases separated the two germline ends. The CDR3 bases are TGTGCCAGCAGTCGCGGGGAGGGGGTCTCCTACGAGCAGTACTTC. Protein product: CASSRGEGVSYEQYF.

The sample holds a few counts of this clonotype. The chain recombines TRBV28 with TRBJ2-2; 7 bases agree with TRBD2. Trimming at V came to 1 base and at J to 4 bases, leaving 9 bases not matched to a gene. CDR3 length equals 17 residues. Germline assignment: CDR1 MDHEN and CDR2 SYDVKM. The CDR3 reads CASSLLPWRETTGELFF. Written as DNA, the CDR3 is TGTGCCAGCAGTTTATTGCCCTGGCGGGAGACCACCGGGGAGCTGTTTTTT.

This clonotype was seen ten or more times. V gene TRBV3-1 combines with J gene TRBJ2-5, with 7 bases that match TRBD1. Unmatched junction bases numbered 5, after V lost 0 bases and J lost 1 base. The V gene's germline CDR1 is LGHDT and CDR2 YNNKEL (reference sequence). CDR3 length: 16 residues. CDR3 sequence: CASSQEYRGSQETQYF. The CDR3 bases are TGTGCCAGCAGCCAAGAGTACAGGGGTTCCCAAGAGACCCAGTACTTC.

This clonotype has a handful of counts. This chain links TRBV30 with TRBJ2-7; 8 bases are shared with TRBD1. This CDR3 comprises 12 residues. Germline V lookup: CDR1 GTSNPN, CDR2 SVGIG (reference sequence). V dropped 5 bases and J dropped 2; count of bases not matched to a gene: 2. The CDR3 spells CAWGDRTYEQYF. As DNA, the CDR3 is TGTGCCTGGGGGGACAGGACCTACGAGCAGTACTTC.